A single TCR beta chain is shown here with its context. The data originate from a study of OX40 agonist ivuxolimab in advanced cancers. About the study: Enrollees could have had prior anti-PD-1, anti-PD-L1 or anti-CTLA-4 therapy, which 40% had received.

CDR1 is SEHNR, CDR2 FQNEAQ, per germline (reference sequence). The CDR3 has 15 residues. V lost 5 bases, J lost 3 bases, and 7 bases stayed unmatched. The protocol was immunoSEQ multiplex PCR, while the TCRdb copy is restricted to in-frame clones and leaves out a portion. This table holds 30,000 to 35,000 clones, around 90% found once. This receptor was obtained from an adult with an advanced solid tumor such as melanoma, head and neck, liver or kidney cancer. The material was CD4+ or CD8+ T cells sorted from blood, obtained in a trial of the OX40 agonist ivuxolimab. The chain joins TRBV7-9 to TRBJ2-5; TRBD1 aligns across 9 bases. The CDR3 reads CASSRDRVLEETQYF. As DNA, the CDR3 is TGTGCCAGCAGCCGGGACAGGGTTTTAGAAGAGACCCAGTACTTC.